The source of this T cell receptor beta chain is a study of Graves' ophthalmopathy and Graves' hyperthyroidism. Across the whole study: Before any treatment was given, at initial diagnosis, peripheral blood was collected.

TCR beta CDR3 regions were amplified from RNA transcripts. In the first round, RT-PCR was carried out with HTBI primers, and a multiplex PCR formed the second round. Each CDR3 protein gets one entry after TCRdb re-called the multiplex PCR reads with MiXCR. The sample includes about 620,000 distinct CDR3 sequences, roughly 20% of them seen just once. The CDR3 is 15 residues long. The germline V gene encodes CDR1 WNHNN and CDR2 SYGVQD (reference sequence). The V segment lost 4 bases and the J segment 5 bases; nucleotides outside the gene matches: 6. Among the exclusions were patients with other autoimmune diseases, uncontrolled infections, pregnancy or lactation. There are many counts of this clonotype.

The receptor's source is a woman aged 18-29 years with stable Graves' hyperthyroidism. Some clones in this sample may be carry-over from other donors' samples. This chain uses TRBV10-1 with TRBJ2-5; 11 positions match TRBD2. Sample: peripheral blood. CDR3 nucleotide sequence: TGCGCCAGCAGTGCAAGACTAGCGGGGTTGGAGACCCAGTACTTC. It specifies CASSARLAGLETQYF.